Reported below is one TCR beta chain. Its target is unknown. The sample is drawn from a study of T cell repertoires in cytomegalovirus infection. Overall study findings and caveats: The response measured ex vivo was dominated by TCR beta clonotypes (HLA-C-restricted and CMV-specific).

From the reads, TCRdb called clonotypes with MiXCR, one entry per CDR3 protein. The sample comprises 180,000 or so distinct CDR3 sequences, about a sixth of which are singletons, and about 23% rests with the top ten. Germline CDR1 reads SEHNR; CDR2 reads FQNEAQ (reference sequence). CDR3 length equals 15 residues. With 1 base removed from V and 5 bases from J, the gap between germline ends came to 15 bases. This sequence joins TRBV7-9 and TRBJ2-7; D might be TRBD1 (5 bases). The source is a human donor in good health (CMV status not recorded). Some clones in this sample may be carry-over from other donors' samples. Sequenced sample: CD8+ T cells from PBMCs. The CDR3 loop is CASSLGEVKGNEQYF. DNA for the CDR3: TGTGCCAGCAGCTTAGGAGAGGTCAAGGGGAACGAGCAGTACTTC. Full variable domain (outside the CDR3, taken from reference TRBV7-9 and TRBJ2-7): DTGVSQNPRHKITKRGQNVTFRCDPISEHNRLYWYRQTLGQGPEFLTYFQNEAQLEKSRLLSDRFSAERPKGSFSTLEIQRTEQGDSAMYLCASSLGEVKGNEQYFGPGTRLTVT.